What follows is one T cell receptor (beta chain) and its context. What it binds is unknown. This sample is part of a study of somatic mutations in cytotoxic T cells in rheumatoid arthritis. Study in general: Prior to any treatment and right after diagnosis, patient blood (approximately 30 ml EDTA) was drawn. Among the T-cell populations stained with V beta antibodies, some were separated by flow sorting at nearly 100% purity, including V beta1+ cells whose TCRB was sequenced.

Study-level findings and limits: The slight TRBV07 underrepresentation in rheumatoid arthritis patients was not adjusted for multiple comparisons.

V lost 7 bases and J 7 bases, leaving 14 bases between the germline ends. Germline lookup yields CDR1 MNHEY and CDR2 SMNVEV (reference sequence). The CDR3 runs 13 residues. Method: immunoSEQ multiplex PCR; TCRdb's copy keeps in-frame clones and lacks some. The top ten clones hold about 15% of a sample with about 7,000 clones, roughly 82% of them seen once. The sequenced sample consisted of CD8+ T cells sorted from blood. The TCR sequence derives from an adult with rheumatoid arthritis. V and J are TRBV27 and TRBJ1-5; maybe TRBD1 (6 bases). In nucleotides, the CDR3 is TGTGCCAGCACCACAGGCCAGGGGCAGCCCCAGCATTTT. The encoded protein is CASTTGQGQPQHF.